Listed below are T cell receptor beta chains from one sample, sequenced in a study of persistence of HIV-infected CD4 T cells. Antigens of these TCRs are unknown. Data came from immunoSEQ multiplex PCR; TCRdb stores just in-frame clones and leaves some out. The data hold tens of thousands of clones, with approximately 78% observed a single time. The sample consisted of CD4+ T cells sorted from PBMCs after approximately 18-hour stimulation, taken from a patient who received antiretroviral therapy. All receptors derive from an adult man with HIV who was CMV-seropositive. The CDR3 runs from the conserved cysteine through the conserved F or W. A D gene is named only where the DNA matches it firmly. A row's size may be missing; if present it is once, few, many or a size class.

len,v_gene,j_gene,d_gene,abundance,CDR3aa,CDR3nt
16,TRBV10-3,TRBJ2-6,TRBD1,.,CAISAGTGLGANVLTF,TGTGCCATCAGCGCCGGGACAGGGTTGGGGGCCAACGTCCTGACTTTC
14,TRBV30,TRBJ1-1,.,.,CAWRWGRMNTEAFF,TGTGCCTGGAGGTGGGGCAGGATGAACACTGAAGCTTTCTTT
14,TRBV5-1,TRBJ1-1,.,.,CASSLAGGITEAFF,TGCGCCAGCAGCTTGGCCGGGGGTATCACTGAAGCTTTCTTT
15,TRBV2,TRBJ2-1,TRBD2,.,CVSKGASGEDNEQFF,TGTGTCTCCAAGGGTGCTAGCGGAGAGGACAATGAGCAGTTCTTC
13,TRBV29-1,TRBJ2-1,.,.,CSGHFNYDNEQFF,TGCAGCGGGCATTTTAATTACGACAATGAGCAGTTCTTC
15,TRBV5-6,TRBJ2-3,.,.,CASTQNWADTDTQYF,TGTGCCAGCACCCAAAACTGGGCCGACACAGATACGCAGTATTTT
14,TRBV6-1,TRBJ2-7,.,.,CASSEGRGYYEQYF,TGTGCCAGCAGTGAAGGACGGGGATACTACGAGCAGTACTTC
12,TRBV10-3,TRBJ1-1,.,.,CAISALNTEAFF,TGTGCCATCAGTGCCCTTAACACTGAAGCTTTCTTT
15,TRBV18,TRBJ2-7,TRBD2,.,CASSPTLAEPYEQYF,TGTGCCAGCTCACCAACTCTAGCGGAACCCTACGAGCAGTACTTC
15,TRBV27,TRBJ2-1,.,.,CASSFGFRLYNEQFF,TGTGCCAGCAGTTTCGGTTTCAGGCTGTACAATGAGCAGTTCTTC
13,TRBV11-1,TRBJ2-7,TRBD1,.,CASSFRGKYEQYF,TGTGCCAGCAGCTTCAGGGGGAAATACGAGCAGTACTTC
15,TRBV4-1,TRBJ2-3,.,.,CASSQDLWGADTQYF,TGCGCCAGCAGCCAAGATCTGTGGGGGGCAGATACGCAGTATTTT
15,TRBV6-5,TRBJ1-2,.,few,CASSYQQLRGSGYTF,TGTGCCAGCAGTTACCAACAGCTGAGGGGCTCTGGCTACACCTTC
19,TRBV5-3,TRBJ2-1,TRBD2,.,CARSLDRTSGGAPYNEQFF,TGTGCCAGAAGCTTGGACAGGACTAGCGGGGGGGCCCCCTACAATGAGCAGTTCTTC